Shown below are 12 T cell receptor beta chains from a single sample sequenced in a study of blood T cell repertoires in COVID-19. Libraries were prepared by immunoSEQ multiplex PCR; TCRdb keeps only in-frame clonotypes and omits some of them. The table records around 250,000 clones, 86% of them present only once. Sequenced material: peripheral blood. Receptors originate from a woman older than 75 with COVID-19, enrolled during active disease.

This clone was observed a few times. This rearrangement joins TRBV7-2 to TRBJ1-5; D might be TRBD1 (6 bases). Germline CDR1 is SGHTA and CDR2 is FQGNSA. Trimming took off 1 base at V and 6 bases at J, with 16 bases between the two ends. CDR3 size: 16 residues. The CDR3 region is CASSLVSRGAGQPQHF. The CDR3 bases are TGTGCCAGCAGCTTAGTTTCCAGGGGCGCGGGTCAGCCCCAGCATTTT.

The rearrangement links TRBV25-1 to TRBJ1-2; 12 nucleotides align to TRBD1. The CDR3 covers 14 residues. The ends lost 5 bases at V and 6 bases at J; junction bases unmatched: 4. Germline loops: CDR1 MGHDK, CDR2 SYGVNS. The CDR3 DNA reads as TGTGCCAGCAGTAGGGGACAGGGGGCGAATGGCTACACCTTC. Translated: CASSRGQGANGYTF.

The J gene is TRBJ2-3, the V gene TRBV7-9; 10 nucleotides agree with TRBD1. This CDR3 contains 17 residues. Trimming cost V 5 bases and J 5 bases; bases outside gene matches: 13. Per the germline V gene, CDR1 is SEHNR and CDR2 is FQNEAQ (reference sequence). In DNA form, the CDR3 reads TGTGCCAGCAGCCCGGTGAAGGGACAGGGGTTTAGAGATACGCAGTATTTT. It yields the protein CASSPVKGQGFRDTQYF.

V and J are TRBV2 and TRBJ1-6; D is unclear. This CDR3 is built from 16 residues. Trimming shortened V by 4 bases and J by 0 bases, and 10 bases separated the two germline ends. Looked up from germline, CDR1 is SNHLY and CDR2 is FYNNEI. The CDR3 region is CASSVLGSSYNSPLHF. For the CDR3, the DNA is TGTGCCAGCAGTGTTCTAGGGAGCTCCTATAATTCACCCCTCCACTTT.

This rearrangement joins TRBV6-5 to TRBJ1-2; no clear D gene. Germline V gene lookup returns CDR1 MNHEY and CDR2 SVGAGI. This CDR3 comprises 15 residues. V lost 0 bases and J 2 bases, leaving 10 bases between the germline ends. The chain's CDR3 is CASSYSGGRNYGYTF. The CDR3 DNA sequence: TGTGCCAGCAGTTACTCCGGCGGCAGAAACTATGGCTACACCTTC.

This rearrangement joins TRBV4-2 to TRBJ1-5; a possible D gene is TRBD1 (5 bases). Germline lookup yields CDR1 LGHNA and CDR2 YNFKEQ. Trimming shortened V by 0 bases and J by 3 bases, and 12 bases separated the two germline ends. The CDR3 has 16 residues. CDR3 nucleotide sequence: TGTGCCAGCAGCCAAGACAGGGCAGGCGACAATCAGCCCCAGCATTTT. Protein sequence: CASSQDRAGDNQPQHF.

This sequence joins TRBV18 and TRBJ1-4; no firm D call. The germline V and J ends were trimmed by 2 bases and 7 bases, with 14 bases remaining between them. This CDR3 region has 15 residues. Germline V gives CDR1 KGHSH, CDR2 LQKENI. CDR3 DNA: TGTGCCAGCTCACCAGGAGGCAGCCTGATTGAAAAACTGTTTTTT. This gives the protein CASSPGGSLIEKLFF.

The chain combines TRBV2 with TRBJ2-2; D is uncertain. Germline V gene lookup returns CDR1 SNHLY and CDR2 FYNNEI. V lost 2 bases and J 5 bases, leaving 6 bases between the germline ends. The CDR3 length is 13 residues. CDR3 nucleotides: TGTGCCAGCAGTGAAACGGTGACCGGGGAGCTGTTTTTT. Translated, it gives CASSETVTGELFF.

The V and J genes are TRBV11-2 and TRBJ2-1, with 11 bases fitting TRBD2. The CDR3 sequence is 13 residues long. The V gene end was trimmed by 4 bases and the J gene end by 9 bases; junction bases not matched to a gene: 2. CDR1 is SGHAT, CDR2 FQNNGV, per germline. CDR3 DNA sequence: TGTGCCAGCAGCTCCGGACTAGCGGGTGAGCAGTTCTTC. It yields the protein CASSSGLAGEQFF.

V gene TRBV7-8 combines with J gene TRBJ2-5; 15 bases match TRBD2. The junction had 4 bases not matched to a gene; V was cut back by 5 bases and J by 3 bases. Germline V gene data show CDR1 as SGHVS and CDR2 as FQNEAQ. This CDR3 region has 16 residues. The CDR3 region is CASSPGTSGGKETQYF. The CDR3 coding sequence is TGTGCCAGCAGCCCCGGGACTAGCGGGGGGAAAGAGACCCAGTACTTC.

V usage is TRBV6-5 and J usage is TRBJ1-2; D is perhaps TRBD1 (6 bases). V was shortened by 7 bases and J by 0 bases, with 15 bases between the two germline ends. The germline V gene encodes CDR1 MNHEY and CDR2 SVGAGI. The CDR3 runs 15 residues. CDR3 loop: CASILSGAPNYGYTF. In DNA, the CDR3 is TGTGCCAGCATCCTATCAGGGGCCCCTAACTATGGCTACACCTTC.

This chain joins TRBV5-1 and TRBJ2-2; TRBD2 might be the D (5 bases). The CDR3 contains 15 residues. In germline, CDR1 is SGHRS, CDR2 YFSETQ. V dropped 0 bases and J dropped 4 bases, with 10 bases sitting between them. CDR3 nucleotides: TGCGCCAGCAGCTTGGACGGTCGGGGCACCGGGGAGCTGTTTTTT. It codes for CASSLDGRGTGELFF.